This paragraph reports one TCR beta chain. This sample is drawn from a study of blood T cell repertoires in COVID-19. Overall study: Some COVID-19 samples were acute and others convalescent; all came from the United States, Italy and Spain.

V was trimmed by 4 bases and J by 12 bases, leaving 13 bases between them. CDR1 is SGHVS, CDR2 FQNEAQ, per germline. This CDR3 region has 13 residues. The assay was immunoSEQ multiplex PCR, and TCRdb's table has in-frame clones only and misses some. Among around 160,000 clones listed, around 84% were seen once. Sequencing used PBMCs or T cells enriched from blood (not recorded which). The chain employs TRBV7-8 and TRBJ1-6; a weak D match, TRBD1 (5 bases). The clonotype originates from a woman between 50 and 59 years old who had been exposed to COVID-19. The CDR3 loop is CASSSSTGIPLHF. CDR3 sequence (DNA): TGTGCCAGCAGCTCGTCAACAGGCATACCCCTCCACTTT.